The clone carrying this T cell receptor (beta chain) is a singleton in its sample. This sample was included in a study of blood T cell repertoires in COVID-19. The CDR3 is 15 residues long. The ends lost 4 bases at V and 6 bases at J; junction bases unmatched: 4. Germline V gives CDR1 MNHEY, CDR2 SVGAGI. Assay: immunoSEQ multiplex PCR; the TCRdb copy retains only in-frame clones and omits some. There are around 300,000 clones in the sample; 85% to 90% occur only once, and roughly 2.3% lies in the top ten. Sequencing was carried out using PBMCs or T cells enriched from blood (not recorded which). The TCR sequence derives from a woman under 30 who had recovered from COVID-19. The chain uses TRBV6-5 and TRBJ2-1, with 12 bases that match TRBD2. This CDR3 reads CASSSTSGGPNEQFF. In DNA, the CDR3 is TGTGCCAGCAGTTCAACTAGCGGGGGGCCCAATGAGCAGTTCTTC.